Listed below are T cell receptor beta chains from one sample, sequenced in a study of blood T cell repertoires in COVID-19. The repertoire was sequenced with immunoSEQ multiplex PCR; TCRdb's copy has only in-frame clones and lacks some. The data show about 380,000 clones, 87% seen once. The sequencing input was PBMCs or T cells enriched from blood (not recorded which). These receptors were obtained from a man aged 25 to 40 who had recovered from COVID-19. The CDR3 runs from the conserved cysteine through the conserved F or W. A D gene is named only where the DNA matches it firmly.

d_call: -
v_call: TRBV19
j_call: TRBJ2-2
cdr3_aa: CASTIWGQGTGELFF

d_call: -
v_call: TRBV29-1
j_call: TRBJ1-1
cdr3_aa: CSVTPGGWGLQGAFF

d_call: -
v_call: TRBV18
j_call: TRBJ1-2
cdr3_aa: CASSPREGKRYGYTF

d_call: -
v_call: TRBV7-9
j_call: TRBJ2-6
cdr3_aa: CASSPRLGGHPGANVLTF

d_call: -
v_call: TRBV29-1
j_call: TRBJ2-5
cdr3_aa: CSVVPSLQETQYF

d_call: TRBD1
v_call: TRBV2
j_call: TRBJ1-4
cdr3_aa: CASRRTGGEGEKLFF

d_call: -
v_call: TRBV12-5
j_call: TRBJ1-1
cdr3_aa: CASGLVRAGNTEAFF

d_call: -
v_call: TRBV19
j_call: TRBJ1-5
cdr3_aa: CASSTPGGQPQHF

d_call: TRBD2
v_call: TRBV7-3
j_call: TRBJ2-1
cdr3_aa: CASSFSGLTYNEQFF

d_call: -
v_call: TRBV7-9
j_call: TRBJ1-3
cdr3_aa: CASSPGVRNTIYF

d_call: TRBD2
v_call: TRBV5-4
j_call: TRBJ2-3
cdr3_aa: CASSLGLAGDTDTQYF

d_call: -
v_call: TRBV4-1
j_call: TRBJ1-2
cdr3_aa: CASSQDPRGLRGYTF

d_call: -
v_call: TRBV9
j_call: TRBJ2-7
cdr3_aa: CASSTGDNEQYF

d_call: TRBD1
v_call: TRBV2
j_call: TRBJ1-1
cdr3_aa: CASMGQRNTEAFF

d_call: TRBD2
v_call: TRBV2
j_call: TRBJ2-1
cdr3_aa: CARGLPSSYNEQFF

d_call: TRBD1
v_call: TRBV30
j_call: TRBJ2-7
cdr3_aa: CAWSVGPGTGFYEQYF

d_call: -
v_call: TRBV18
j_call: TRBJ2-5
cdr3_aa: CASSLDRSQETQYF

d_call: TRBD1
v_call: TRBV7-8
j_call: TRBJ1-1
cdr3_aa: CASSLADRGTEAFF

d_call: TRBD1
v_call: TRBV5-3
j_call: TRBJ1-5
cdr3_aa: CARSLVPLRGRVQPQHF

d_call: -
v_call: TRBV18
j_call: TRBJ2-7
cdr3_aa: CASSPGAGDTYEQYF